Listed below are T cell receptor beta chains from one sample, sequenced in a study of T-cell reconstitution after alpha-beta-depleted transplantation in children. In TCRdb, the PCR reads were re-called with MiXCR into one record per CDR3 protein. The sample lists 190,000 or so distinct CDR3 sequences; 6.5% to 7.5% were seen once. Sample: PBMCs from the stem cell graft donor, taken from the stem cell graft. All receptors derive from a human donor who donated a stem cell graft to a child with Wiskott-Aldrich syndrome. Both conserved end residues are part of each CDR3. Each record gives: J gene, V gene, clone size, D gene, CDR3 length, CDR3 protein, CDR3 DNA. D genes are given only for firm matches. The size field is filled for only some rows; it gives once, few, many or a size class.

j_call: TRBJ2-1; v_call: TRBV20-1; clone_size: many; d_call: TRBD2; cdr3_length: 14; cdr3_aa: CSALRASGGQEQFF; cdr3_nt: TGCAGTGCTCTGAGAGCTAGCGGGGGGCAAGAGCAGTTCTTC
j_call: TRBJ2-1; v_call: TRBV5-1; clone_size: many; d_call: TRBD1; cdr3_length: 15; cdr3_aa: CASGRTGDSYNEQFF; cdr3_nt: TGCGCCAGCGGGAGGACAGGGGACTCCTACAATGAGCAGTTCTTC
j_call: TRBJ1-5; v_call: TRBV28; clone_size: many; d_call: .; cdr3_length: 12; cdr3_aa: CASSLGFQPQHF; cdr3_nt: TGTGCCAGCAGTTTAGGGTTTCAGCCCCAGCATTTT
j_call: TRBJ2-7; v_call: TRBV7-2; clone_size: many; d_call: TRBD2; cdr3_length: 17; cdr3_aa: CASSWTSGALGELEQYF; cdr3_nt: TGTGCCTCGTCTTGGACTAGCGGCGCCTTAGGGGAATTGGAGCAGTACTTC
j_call: TRBJ2-4; v_call: TRBV2; clone_size: few; d_call: TRBD2; cdr3_length: 16; cdr3_aa: CATEEGLAGVKNIQYF; cdr3_nt: TGTGCCACCGAGGAAGGACTAGCGGGAGTCAAAAACATTCAGTACTTC
j_call: TRBJ1-5; v_call: TRBV27; clone_size: many; d_call: .; cdr3_length: 13; cdr3_aa: CASSLDGAQPQHF; cdr3_nt: TGTGCCAGCAGTTTGGATGGTGCTCAGCCCCAGCATTTT
j_call: TRBJ1-1; v_call: TRBV25-1; clone_size: .; d_call: .; cdr3_length: 13; cdr3_aa: CASSTPGQAEAFF; cdr3_nt: TGTGCCAGCAGTACGCCGGGACAAGCTGAAGCTTTCTTT
j_call: TRBJ2-1; v_call: TRBV4-2; clone_size: .; d_call: .; cdr3_length: 19; cdr3_aa: CASSLGTLPAFTPYNEQFF; cdr3_nt: TGTGCCAGCAGCCTAGGAACTCTCCCCGCATTTACTCCCTACAATGAGCAGTTCTTC
j_call: TRBJ2-7; v_call: TRBV30; clone_size: .; d_call: TRBD1; cdr3_length: 14; cdr3_aa: CAWREQGALLEQYF; cdr3_nt: TGTGCCTGGAGAGAACAGGGGGCCCTCCTCGAGCAGTACTTC
j_call: TRBJ2-7; v_call: TRBV6-2/TRBV6-3; clone_size: many; d_call: .; cdr3_length: 16; cdr3_aa: CASSPPRDLSSYEQYF; cdr3_nt: TGTGCCAGCAGTCCCCCGAGGGATTTGAGCTCCTACGAGCAGTACTTC
j_call: TRBJ2-5; v_call: TRBV18; clone_size: .; d_call: TRBD1; cdr3_length: 14; cdr3_aa: CASSPETGLETQYF; cdr3_nt: TGTGCCAGCTCACCAGAGACAGGGTTGGAGACCCAGTACTTC
j_call: TRBJ2-3; v_call: TRBV18; clone_size: few; d_call: .; cdr3_length: 15; cdr3_aa: CASSPRVGSTDTQYF; cdr3_nt: TGTGCCAGCTCACCACGGGTGGGAAGCACAGATACGCAGTATTTT
j_call: TRBJ2-3; v_call: TRBV3-1; clone_size: many; d_call: TRBD1; cdr3_length: 16; cdr3_aa: CASSRDGTDRTDTQYF; cdr3_nt: TGTGCCAGCAGCCGAGACGGGACAGACCGCACAGATACGCAGTATTTT
j_call: TRBJ2-5; v_call: TRBV29-1; clone_size: many; d_call: .; cdr3_length: 13; cdr3_aa: CSVDRGTEETQYF; cdr3_nt: TGCAGCGTTGACCGGGGGACAGAAGAGACCCAGTACTTC
j_call: TRBJ2-1; v_call: TRBV5-1; clone_size: few; d_call: TRBD2; cdr3_length: 15; cdr3_aa: CASSFSGRAPNEQFF; cdr3_nt: TGCGCCAGCAGCTTTAGCGGGAGGGCCCCCAATGAGCAGTTCTTC
j_call: TRBJ1-6; v_call: TRBV5-1; clone_size: many; d_call: .; cdr3_length: 16; cdr3_aa: CASSLEGGIYNSPLHF; cdr3_nt: TGCGCCAGCAGCTTGGAGGGGGGAATATATAATTCACCCCTCCACTTT
j_call: TRBJ1-2; v_call: TRBV7-8; clone_size: few; d_call: .; cdr3_length: 15; cdr3_aa: CASSLAKRGVYGYTF; cdr3_nt: TGTGCCAGCAGCTTAGCTAAACGGGGTGTCTATGGCTACACCTTC
j_call: TRBJ2-1; v_call: TRBV7-9; clone_size: many; d_call: TRBD2; cdr3_length: 15; cdr3_aa: CASSLGLSAYNEQFF; cdr3_nt: TGTGCCAGCAGCTTGGGACTAAGCGCGTACAATGAGCAGTTCTTC
j_call: TRBJ2-1; v_call: TRBV5-1; clone_size: many; d_call: .; cdr3_length: 14; cdr3_aa: CASSYRAEGDEQFF; cdr3_nt: TGCGCCAGCAGCTACCGGGCCGAGGGAGATGAGCAGTTCTTC
j_call: TRBJ1-1; v_call: TRBV27; clone_size: many; d_call: .; cdr3_length: 14; cdr3_aa: CASSLKGLNTEAFF; cdr3_nt: TGTGCCAGCAGTTTAAAGGGCTTGAACACTGAAGCTTTCTTT
j_call: TRBJ2-7; v_call: TRBV7-2; clone_size: .; d_call: .; cdr3_length: 14; cdr3_aa: CASSLDPDSLGQYF; cdr3_nt: TGTGCCAGCAGCTTAGACCCGGACAGCCTGGGACAGTACTTC
j_call: TRBJ1-6; v_call: TRBV27; clone_size: many; d_call: .; cdr3_length: 14; cdr3_aa: CASTATADNSPLHF; cdr3_nt: TGTGCCAGCACCGCGACAGCAGATAATTCACCCCTCCACTTT
j_call: TRBJ2-7; v_call: TRBV5-1; clone_size: few; d_call: TRBD2; cdr3_length: 14; cdr3_aa: CASSGGSNSYEQYF; cdr3_nt: TGCGCCAGCAGCGGCGGGAGTAACTCCTACGAGCAGTACTTC
j_call: TRBJ2-2; v_call: TRBV10-3; clone_size: many; d_call: .; cdr3_length: 14; cdr3_aa: CAISHDQLTGELFF; cdr3_nt: TGTGCCATCAGTCACGATCAGCTCACCGGGGAGCTGTTTTTT
j_call: TRBJ1-2; v_call: TRBV6-5; clone_size: .; d_call: .; cdr3_length: 14; cdr3_aa: CASSYIGGVGGYTF; cdr3_nt: TGTGCCAGCAGTTATATTGGGGGAGTGGGAGGCTACACCTTC
j_call: TRBJ1-1; v_call: TRBV29-1; clone_size: many; d_call: .; cdr3_length: 13; cdr3_aa: CSVQKDLYTEAFF; cdr3_nt: TGCAGCGTTCAAAAGGACTTATACACTGAAGCTTTCTTT
j_call: TRBJ2-1; v_call: TRBV20-1; clone_size: many; d_call: TRBD2; cdr3_length: 15; cdr3_aa: CSARPTGTSAREQFF; cdr3_nt: TGCAGTGCTAGACCGACCGGGACTAGCGCCCGAGAGCAGTTCTTC
j_call: TRBJ2-1; v_call: TRBV6-2/TRBV6-3; clone_size: many; d_call: .; cdr3_length: 15; cdr3_aa: CASSPPGALYNEQFF; cdr3_nt: TGTGCCAGCAGTCCTCCAGGGGCTCTTTACAATGAGCAGTTCTTC
j_call: TRBJ2-3; v_call: TRBV6-5; clone_size: many; d_call: .; cdr3_length: 15; cdr3_aa: CASSYPDPSTDTQYF; cdr3_nt: TGTGCCAGCAGTTACCCCGACCCGAGCACAGATACGCAGTATTTT
j_call: TRBJ2-5; v_call: TRBV24-1; clone_size: many; d_call: TRBD2; cdr3_length: 15; cdr3_aa: CATSDSGGDQETQYF; cdr3_nt: TGTGCCACCAGTGATTCCGGGGGGGACCAAGAGACCCAGTACTTC
j_call: TRBJ2-2; v_call: TRBV5-1; clone_size: .; d_call: TRBD1; cdr3_length: 17; cdr3_aa: CASTDTLAGGRTGELFF; cdr3_nt: TGCGCCAGCACGGATACCTTGGCAGGGGGCCGTACCGGGGAGCTGTTTTTT
j_call: TRBJ1-5; v_call: TRBV2; clone_size: many; d_call: .; cdr3_length: 13; cdr3_aa: CASRRDRDQPQHF; cdr3_nt: TGTGCCAGCAGGCGCGACCGGGACCAGCCCCAGCATTTT
j_call: TRBJ2-1; v_call: TRBV7-2; clone_size: many; d_call: .; cdr3_length: 18; cdr3_aa: CASSFGLLSNIGGNEQFF; cdr3_nt: TGTGCCAGCAGCTTTGGGCTACTCTCAAACATCGGAGGTAATGAGCAGTTCTTC
j_call: TRBJ2-1; v_call: TRBV5-5; clone_size: few; d_call: .; cdr3_length: 14; cdr3_aa: CASSSSPDVGEQFF; cdr3_nt: TGTGCCAGCAGCTCGAGCCCGGACGTTGGCGAGCAGTTCTTC
j_call: TRBJ1-6; v_call: TRBV12-3/TRBV12-4; clone_size: many; d_call: TRBD1; cdr3_length: 15; cdr3_aa: CASSFGGTGDSPLHF; cdr3_nt: TGTGCCAGCAGTTTCGGAGGGACAGGTGATTCACCCCTCCACTTT
j_call: TRBJ1-5; v_call: TRBV7-9; clone_size: many; d_call: .; cdr3_length: 15; cdr3_aa: CASSENRVGNQPQHF; cdr3_nt: TGTGCCAGCAGCGAGAACAGAGTCGGCAATCAGCCCCAGCATTTT
j_call: TRBJ2-1; v_call: TRBV14; clone_size: .; d_call: TRBD2; cdr3_length: 20; cdr3_aa: CASSRGLAGGGFGSYNEQFF; cdr3_nt: TGTGCCAGCAGCCGAGGACTAGCGGGAGGGGGTTTTGGCTCCTACAATGAGCAGTTCTTC
j_call: TRBJ2-5; v_call: TRBV5-1; clone_size: many; d_call: .; cdr3_length: 15; cdr3_aa: CASSLSIPAQETQYF; cdr3_nt: TGCGCCAGCAGCTTATCGATCCCAGCCCAAGAGACCCAGTACTTC
j_call: TRBJ2-7; v_call: TRBV5-1; clone_size: many; d_call: .; cdr3_length: 12; cdr3_aa: CASSSSLHEQYF; cdr3_nt: TGCGCCAGCAGCTCGTCTCTCCACGAGCAGTACTTC
j_call: TRBJ2-3; v_call: TRBV9; clone_size: many; d_call: TRBD2; cdr3_length: 15; cdr3_aa: CASSVGLAGTDTQYF; cdr3_nt: TGTGCCAGCAGCGTAGGACTAGCGGGCACAGATACGCAGTATTTT
j_call: TRBJ1-2; v_call: TRBV20-1; clone_size: many; d_call: .; cdr3_length: 13; cdr3_aa: CSATLRANYGYTF; cdr3_nt: TGCAGTGCCACCTTAAGGGCTAACTATGGCTACACCTTC
j_call: TRBJ2-2; v_call: TRBV3-1; clone_size: many; d_call: .; cdr3_length: 14; cdr3_aa: CASSQDPAPGELFF; cdr3_nt: TGTGCCAGCAGCCAAGATCCAGCGCCCGGGGAGCTGTTTTTT
j_call: TRBJ2-1; v_call: TRBV6-2/TRBV6-3; clone_size: many; d_call: .; cdr3_length: 13; cdr3_aa: CASSYARRSEQFF; cdr3_nt: TGTGCCAGCAGTTACGCTAGGCGGAGTGAGCAGTTCTTC
j_call: TRBJ1-4; v_call: TRBV4-1; clone_size: many; d_call: TRBD1; cdr3_length: 15; cdr3_aa: CASSQGQRSGEKLFF; cdr3_nt: TGCGCCAGCAGCCAGGGACAGCGAAGTGGGGAAAAACTGTTTTTT
j_call: TRBJ2-3; v_call: TRBV5-1; clone_size: many; d_call: TRBD2; cdr3_length: 16; cdr3_aa: CASSEIAGGRTDTQYF; cdr3_nt: TGCGCCAGCAGCGAAATAGCGGGAGGACGCACAGATACGCAGTATTTT
j_call: TRBJ2-7; v_call: TRBV5-1; clone_size: many; d_call: TRBD1; cdr3_length: 15; cdr3_aa: CASSLNTGATYEQYF; cdr3_nt: TGCGCCAGCAGCCTGAATACAGGGGCAACCTACGAGCAGTACTTC
j_call: TRBJ1-5; v_call: TRBV4-1; clone_size: many; d_call: .; cdr3_length: 15; cdr3_aa: CASRFQGISNQPQHF; cdr3_nt: TGCGCCAGCAGATTTCAGGGTATTAGCAATCAGCCCCAGCATTTT
j_call: TRBJ2-1; v_call: TRBV12-3/TRBV12-4; clone_size: many; d_call: .; cdr3_length: 13; cdr3_aa: CASSISGPGEQFF; cdr3_nt: TGTGCCAGCAGTATCAGCGGGCCGGGTGAGCAGTTCTTC